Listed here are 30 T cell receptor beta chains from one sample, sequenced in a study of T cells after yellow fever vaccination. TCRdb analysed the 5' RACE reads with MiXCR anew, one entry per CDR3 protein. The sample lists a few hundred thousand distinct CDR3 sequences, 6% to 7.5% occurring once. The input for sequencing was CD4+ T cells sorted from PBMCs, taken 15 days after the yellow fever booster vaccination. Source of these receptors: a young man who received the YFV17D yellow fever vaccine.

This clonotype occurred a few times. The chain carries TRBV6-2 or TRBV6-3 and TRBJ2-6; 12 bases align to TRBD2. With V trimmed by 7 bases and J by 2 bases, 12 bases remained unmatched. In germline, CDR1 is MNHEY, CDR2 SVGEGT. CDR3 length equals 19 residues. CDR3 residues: CASNPRRRLAGAGANVLTF. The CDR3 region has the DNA TGTGCCAGCAATCCCCGTAGAAGACTAGCGGGAGCTGGGGCCAACGTCCTGACTTTC.

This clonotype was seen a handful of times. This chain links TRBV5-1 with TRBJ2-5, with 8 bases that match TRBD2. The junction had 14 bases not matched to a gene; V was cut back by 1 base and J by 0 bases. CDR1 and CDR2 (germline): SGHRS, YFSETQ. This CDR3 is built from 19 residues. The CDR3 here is CASSLFPPPSGRNQETQYF. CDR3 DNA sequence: TGCGCCAGCAGCTTGTTTCCTCCCCCCAGCGGGAGAAACCAAGAGACCCAGTACTTC.

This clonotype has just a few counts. CDR3 DNA sequence: TGCGCCAGCAGCTTGTCGGGGACTAGCGAGTACAATGAGCAGTTCTTC. This sequence encodes CASSLSGTSEYNEQFF. The V call is TRBV5-1, the J call TRBJ2-1; 10 bases line up with TRBD2. From germline, CDR1 is SGHRS and CDR2 YFSETQ. The CDR3 consists of 16 residues. With 1 base clipped from V and 4 bases from J, the junction kept 5 bases outside the gene matches.

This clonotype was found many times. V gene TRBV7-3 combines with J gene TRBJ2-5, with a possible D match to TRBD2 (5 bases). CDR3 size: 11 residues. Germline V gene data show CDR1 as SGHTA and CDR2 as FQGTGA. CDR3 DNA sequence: TGTGTCGTCGGGATGCAAGAGACCCAGTACTTC. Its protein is CVVGMQETQYF.

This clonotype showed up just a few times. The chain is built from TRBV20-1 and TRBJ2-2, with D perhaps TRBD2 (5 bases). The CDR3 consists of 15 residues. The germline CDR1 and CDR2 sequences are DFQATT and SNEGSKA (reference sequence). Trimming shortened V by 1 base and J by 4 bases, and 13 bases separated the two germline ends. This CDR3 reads CSARVSGSGTGELFF. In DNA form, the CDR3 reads TGCAGTGCTAGAGTATCGGGAAGCGGCACCGGGGAGCTGTTTTTT.

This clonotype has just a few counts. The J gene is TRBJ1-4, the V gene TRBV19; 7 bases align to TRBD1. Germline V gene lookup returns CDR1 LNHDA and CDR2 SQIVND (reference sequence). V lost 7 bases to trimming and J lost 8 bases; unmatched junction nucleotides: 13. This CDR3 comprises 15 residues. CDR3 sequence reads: CASISTGGQKEKLFF. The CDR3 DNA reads TGTGCCAGTATTTCTACCGGGGGACAGAAGGAAAAACTGTTTTTT.

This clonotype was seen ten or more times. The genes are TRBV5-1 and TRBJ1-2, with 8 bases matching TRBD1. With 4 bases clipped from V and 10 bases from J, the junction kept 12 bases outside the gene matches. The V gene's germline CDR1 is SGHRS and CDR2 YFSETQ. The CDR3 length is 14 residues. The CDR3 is CASSEDRGGTNYTF. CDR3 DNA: TGCGCCAGCAGCGAAGACAGGGGAGGAACAAACTACACCTTC. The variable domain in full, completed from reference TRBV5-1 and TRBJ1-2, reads KAGVTQTPRYLIKTRGQQVTLSCSPISGHRSVSWYQQTPGQGLQFLFEYFSETQRNKGNFPGRFSGRQFSNSRSEMNVSTLELGDSALYLCASSEDRGGTNYTFGSGTRLTVV.

The CDR3 loop reads CASSYIREQYF. DNA for the CDR3: TGTGCCAGCAGTTACATCAGGGAGCAGTACTTC. The chain uses TRBV6-2 or TRBV6-3 and TRBJ2-7; D is uncertain. Germline V gives CDR1 MNHEY, CDR2 SVGEGT. This CDR3 region has 11 residues. V was cut by 2 bases and J by 7 bases, with 6 bases left in between.

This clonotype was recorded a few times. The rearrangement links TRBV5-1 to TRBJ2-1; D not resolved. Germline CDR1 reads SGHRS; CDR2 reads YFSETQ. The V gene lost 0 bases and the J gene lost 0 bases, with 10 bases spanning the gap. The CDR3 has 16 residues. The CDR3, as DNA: TGCGCCAGCAGCTTGGTCGGCGCCCTCTCCTACAATGAGCAGTTCTTC. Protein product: CASSLVGALSYNEQFF.

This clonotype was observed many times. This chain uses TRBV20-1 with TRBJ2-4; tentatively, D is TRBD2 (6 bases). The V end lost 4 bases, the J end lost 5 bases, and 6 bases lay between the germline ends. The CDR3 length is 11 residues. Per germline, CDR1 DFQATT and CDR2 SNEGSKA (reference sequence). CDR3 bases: TGCAGTGCTACGGGGGAAAACATTCAGTACTTC. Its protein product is CSATGENIQYF.

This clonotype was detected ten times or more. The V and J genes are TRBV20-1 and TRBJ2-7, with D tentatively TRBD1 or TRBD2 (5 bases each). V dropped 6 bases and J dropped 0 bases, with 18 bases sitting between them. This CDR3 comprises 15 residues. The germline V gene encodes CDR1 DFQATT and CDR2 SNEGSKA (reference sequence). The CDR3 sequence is CSAPLRWGSSYEQYF. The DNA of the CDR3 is TGCAGTGCCCCGCTCCGCTGGGGGAGCTCCTACGAGCAGTACTTC.

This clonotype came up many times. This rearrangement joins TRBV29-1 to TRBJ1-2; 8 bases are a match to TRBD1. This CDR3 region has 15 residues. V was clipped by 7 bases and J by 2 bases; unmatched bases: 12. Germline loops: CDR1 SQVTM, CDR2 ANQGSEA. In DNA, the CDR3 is TGCAGCGCCACCTCACGGGACAGGTGGAACTATGGCTACACCTTC. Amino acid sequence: CSATSRDRWNYGYTF.

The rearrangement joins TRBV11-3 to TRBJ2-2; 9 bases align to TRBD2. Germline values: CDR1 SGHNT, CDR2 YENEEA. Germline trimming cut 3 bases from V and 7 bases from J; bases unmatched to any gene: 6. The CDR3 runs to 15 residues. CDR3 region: CASSLLSGGNGELFF. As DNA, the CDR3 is TGTGCCAGCAGCTTGTTGAGCGGGGGGAACGGGGAGCTGTTTTTT.

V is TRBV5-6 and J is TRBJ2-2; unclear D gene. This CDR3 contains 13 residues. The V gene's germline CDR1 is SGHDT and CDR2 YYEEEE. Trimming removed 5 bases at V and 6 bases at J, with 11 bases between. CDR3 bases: TGTGCCAGCAGGCCTCATGGGGCCGGGGAGCTGTTTTTT. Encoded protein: CASRPHGAGELFF.

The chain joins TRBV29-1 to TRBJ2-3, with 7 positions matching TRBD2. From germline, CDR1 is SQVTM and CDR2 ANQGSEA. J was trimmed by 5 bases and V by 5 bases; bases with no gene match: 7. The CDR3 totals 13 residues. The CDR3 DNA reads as TGCAGCGTTCTGGAGATAGCGGGAGATACGCAGTATTTT. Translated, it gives CSVLEIAGDTQYF.

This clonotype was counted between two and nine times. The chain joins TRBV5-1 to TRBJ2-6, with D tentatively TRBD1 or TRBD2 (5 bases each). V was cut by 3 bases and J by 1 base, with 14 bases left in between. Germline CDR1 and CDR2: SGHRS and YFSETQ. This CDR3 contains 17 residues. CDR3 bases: TGCGCCAGCAGCTCGGGGCCCGGGGCTTCTGGGGCCAACGTCCTGACTTTC. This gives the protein CASSSGPGASGANVLTF.

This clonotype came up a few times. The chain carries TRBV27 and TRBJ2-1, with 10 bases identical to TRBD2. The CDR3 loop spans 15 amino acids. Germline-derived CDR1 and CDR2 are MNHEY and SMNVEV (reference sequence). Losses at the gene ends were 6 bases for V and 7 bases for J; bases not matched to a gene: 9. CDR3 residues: CASRIAGGSLNEQFF. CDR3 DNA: TGTGCCAGCAGAATAGCGGGAGGATCTTTGAATGAGCAGTTCTTC.

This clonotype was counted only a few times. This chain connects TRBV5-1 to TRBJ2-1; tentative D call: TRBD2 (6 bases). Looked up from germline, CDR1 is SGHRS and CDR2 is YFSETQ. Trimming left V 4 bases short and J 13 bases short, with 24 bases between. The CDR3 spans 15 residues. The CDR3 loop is CASSQGGKRLWNQFF. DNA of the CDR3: TGCGCCAGCAGCCAAGGCGGGAAACGGCTTTGGAATCAGTTCTTC.

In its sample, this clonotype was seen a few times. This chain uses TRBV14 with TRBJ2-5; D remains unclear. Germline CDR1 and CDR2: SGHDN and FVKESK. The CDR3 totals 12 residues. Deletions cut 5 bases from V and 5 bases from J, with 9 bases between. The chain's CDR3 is CASSSFRETQYF. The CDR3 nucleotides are TGTGCCAGCAGCTCCTTTCGCGAGACCCAGTACTTC.

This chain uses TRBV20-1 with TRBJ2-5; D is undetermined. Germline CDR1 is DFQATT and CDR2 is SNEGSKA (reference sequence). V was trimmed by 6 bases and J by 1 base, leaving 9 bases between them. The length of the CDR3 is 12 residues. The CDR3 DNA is TGCAGTGCCAAGAGATTCCAAGAGACCCAGTACTTC. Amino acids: CSAKRFQETQYF.

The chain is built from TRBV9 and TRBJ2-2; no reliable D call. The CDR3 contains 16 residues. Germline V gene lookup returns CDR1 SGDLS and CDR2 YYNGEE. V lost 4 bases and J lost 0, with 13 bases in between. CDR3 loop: CASSTRLKSNTGELFF. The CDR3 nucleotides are TGTGCCAGCAGCACCCGTCTAAAGTCGAACACCGGGGAGCTGTTTTTT.

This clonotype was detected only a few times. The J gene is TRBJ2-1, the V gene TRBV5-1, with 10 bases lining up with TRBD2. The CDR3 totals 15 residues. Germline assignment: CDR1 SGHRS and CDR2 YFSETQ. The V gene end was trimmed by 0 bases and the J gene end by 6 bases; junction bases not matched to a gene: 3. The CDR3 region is CASSLVASGSNEQFF. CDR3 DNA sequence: TGCGCCAGCAGCTTGGTGGCTAGCGGGAGCAATGAGCAGTTCTTC. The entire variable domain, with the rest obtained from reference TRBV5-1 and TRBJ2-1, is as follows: KAGVTQTPRYLIKTRGQQVTLSCSPISGHRSVSWYQQTPGQGLQFLFEYFSETQRNKGNFPGRFSGRQFSNSRSEMNVSTLELGDSALYLCASSLVASGSNEQFFGPGTRLTVL.

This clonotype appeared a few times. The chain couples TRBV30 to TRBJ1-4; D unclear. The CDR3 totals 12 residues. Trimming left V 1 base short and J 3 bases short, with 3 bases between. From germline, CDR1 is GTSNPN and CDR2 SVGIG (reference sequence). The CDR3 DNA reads TGTGCCTGGAGTGGACCTAATGAAAAACTGTTTTTT. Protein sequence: CAWSGPNEKLFF.

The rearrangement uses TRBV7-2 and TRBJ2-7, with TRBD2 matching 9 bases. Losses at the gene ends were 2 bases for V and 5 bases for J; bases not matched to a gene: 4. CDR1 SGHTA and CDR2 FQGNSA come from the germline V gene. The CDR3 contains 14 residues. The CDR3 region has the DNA TGTGCCAGCAGCTTAAGGCGGGAGGGCCACGAGCAGTACTTC. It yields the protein CASSLRREGHEQYF.

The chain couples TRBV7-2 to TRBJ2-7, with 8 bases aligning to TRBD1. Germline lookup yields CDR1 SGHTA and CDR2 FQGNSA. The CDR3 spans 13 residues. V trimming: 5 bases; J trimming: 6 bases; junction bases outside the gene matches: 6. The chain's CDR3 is CASSARTGPEQYF. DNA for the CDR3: TGTGCCAGCAGCGCCCGGACAGGGCCCGAGCAGTACTTC.

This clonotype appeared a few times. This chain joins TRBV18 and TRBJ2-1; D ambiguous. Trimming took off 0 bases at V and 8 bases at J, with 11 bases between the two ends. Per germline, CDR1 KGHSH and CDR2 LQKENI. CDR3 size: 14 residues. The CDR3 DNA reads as TGTGCCAGCTCACCACCGATGGGGTGGGATGAGCAGTTCTTC. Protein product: CASSPPMGWDEQFF.

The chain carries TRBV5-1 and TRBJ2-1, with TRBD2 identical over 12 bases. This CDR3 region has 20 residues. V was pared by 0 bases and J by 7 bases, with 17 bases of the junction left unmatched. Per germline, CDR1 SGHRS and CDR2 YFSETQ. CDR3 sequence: CASSLARLAGGGGRVNEQFF. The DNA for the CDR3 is TGCGCCAGCAGCTTGGCGCGGCTAGCGGGAGGGGGGGGTCGAGTAAATGAGCAGTTCTTC.

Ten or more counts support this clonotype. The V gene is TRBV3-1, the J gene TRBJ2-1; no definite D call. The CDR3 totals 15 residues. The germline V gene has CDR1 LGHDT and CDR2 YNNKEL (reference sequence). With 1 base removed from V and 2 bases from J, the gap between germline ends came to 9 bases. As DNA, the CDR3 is TGTGCCAGCAGCCAAGGCATCCAAACCTACAATGAGCAGTTCTTC. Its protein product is CASSQGIQTYNEQFF.

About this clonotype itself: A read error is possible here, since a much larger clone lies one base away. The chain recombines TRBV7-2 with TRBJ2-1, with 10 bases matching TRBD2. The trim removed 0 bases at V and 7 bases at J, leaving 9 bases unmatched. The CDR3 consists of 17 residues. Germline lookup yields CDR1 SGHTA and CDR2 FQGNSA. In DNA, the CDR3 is TGTGCCAGCAGCTTAGCGCGTCTAGCGGGAGCGGAAAATGAGCAGTTCTTC. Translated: CASSLARLAGAENEQFF.

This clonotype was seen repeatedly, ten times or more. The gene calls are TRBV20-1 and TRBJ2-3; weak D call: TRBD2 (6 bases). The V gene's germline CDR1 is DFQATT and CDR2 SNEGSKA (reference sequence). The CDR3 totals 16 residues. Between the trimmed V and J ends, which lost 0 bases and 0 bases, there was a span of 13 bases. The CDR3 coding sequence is TGCAGTGCTAGAGATGGACTATCCTTCAGCACAGATACGCAGTATTTT. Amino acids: CSARDGLSFSTDTQYF.